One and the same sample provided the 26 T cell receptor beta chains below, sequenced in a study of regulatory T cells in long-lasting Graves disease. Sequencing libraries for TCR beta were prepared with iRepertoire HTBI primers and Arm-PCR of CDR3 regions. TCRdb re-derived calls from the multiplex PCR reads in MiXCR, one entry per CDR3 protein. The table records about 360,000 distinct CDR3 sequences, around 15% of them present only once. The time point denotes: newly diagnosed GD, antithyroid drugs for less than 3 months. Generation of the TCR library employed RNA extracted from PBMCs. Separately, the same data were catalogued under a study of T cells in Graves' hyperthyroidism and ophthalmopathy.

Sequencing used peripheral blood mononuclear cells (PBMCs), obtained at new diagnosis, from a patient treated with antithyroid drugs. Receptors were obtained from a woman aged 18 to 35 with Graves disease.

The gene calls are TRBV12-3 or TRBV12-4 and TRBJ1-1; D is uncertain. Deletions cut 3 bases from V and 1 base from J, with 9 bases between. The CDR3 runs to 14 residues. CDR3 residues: CASSFARENTEAFF. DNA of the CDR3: TGTGCCAGCAGTTTCGCCAGAGAGAACACTGAAGCTTTCTTT.

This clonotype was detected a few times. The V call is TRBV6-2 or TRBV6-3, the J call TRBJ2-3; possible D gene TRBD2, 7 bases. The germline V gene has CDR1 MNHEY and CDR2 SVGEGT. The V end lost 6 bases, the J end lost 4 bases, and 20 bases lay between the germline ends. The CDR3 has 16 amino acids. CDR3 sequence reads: CASSWGGAFGADTQYF. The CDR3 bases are TGTGCCAGCAGCTGGGGGGGGGCGTTCGGGGCAGATACGCAGTATTTT.

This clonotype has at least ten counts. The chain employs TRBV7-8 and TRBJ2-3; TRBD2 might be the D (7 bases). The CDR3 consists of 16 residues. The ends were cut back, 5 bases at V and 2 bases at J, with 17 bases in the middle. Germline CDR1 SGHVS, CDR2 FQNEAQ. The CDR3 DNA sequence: TGTGCCAGCAGCGCCTGGGGGGGGGGACACACAGATACGCAGTATTTT. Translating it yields CASSAWGGGHTDTQYF.

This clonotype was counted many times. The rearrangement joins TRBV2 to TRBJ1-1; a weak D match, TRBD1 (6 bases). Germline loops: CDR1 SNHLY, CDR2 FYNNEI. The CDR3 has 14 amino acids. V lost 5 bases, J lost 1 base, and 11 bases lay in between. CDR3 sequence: CASSFDRSNTEAFF. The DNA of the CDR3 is TGTGCCAGCAGTTTCGACAGGTCGAACACTGAAGCTTTCTTT.

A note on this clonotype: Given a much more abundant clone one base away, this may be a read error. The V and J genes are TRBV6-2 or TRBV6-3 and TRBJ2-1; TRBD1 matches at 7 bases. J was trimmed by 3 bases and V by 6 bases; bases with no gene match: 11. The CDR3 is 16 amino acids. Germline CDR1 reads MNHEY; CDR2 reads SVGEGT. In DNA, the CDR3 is TGTGCCAGCAGGGCGGGCCTCGGGACAGTCTACAATGAGCAGTTCTTC. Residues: CASRAGLGTVYNEQFF.

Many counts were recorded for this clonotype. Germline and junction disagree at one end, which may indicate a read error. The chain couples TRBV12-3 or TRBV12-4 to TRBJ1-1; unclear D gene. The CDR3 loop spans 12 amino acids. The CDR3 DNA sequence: TGTGCCAGCAGCTTAGTACGCACTGAAGCTTTCTTT. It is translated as CASSLVRTEAFF.

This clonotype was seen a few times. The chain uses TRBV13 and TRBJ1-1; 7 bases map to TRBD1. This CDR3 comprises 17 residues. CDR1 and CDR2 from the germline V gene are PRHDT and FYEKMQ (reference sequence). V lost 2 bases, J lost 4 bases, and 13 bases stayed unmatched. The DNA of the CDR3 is TGTGCCAGCAGCTTATTAGGGGGCTGGAAAGGGGGCACTGAAGCTTTCTTT. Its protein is CASSLLGGWKGGTEAFF.

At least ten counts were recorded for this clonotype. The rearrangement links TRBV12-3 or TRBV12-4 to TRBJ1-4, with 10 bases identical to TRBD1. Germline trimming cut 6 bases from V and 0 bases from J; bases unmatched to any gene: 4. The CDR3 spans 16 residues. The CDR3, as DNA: TGTGCCAGCAGCGCCGGACAGGGGGCAACTAATGAAAAACTGTTTTTT. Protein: CASSAGQGATNEKLFF.

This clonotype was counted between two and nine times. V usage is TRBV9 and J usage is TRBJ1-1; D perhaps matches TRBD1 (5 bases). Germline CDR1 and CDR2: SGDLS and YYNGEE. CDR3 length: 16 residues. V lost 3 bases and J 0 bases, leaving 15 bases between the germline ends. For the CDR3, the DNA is TGTGCCAGCAGCGAACCTGGCAAGGGGATGAACACTGAAGCTTTCTTT. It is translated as CASSEPGKGMNTEAFF.

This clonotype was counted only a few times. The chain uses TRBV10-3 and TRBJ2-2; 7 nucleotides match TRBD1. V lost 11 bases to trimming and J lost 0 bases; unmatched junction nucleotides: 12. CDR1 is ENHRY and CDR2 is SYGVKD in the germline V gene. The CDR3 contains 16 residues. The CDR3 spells CASSAGGQANTGELFF. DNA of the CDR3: TGTGCCTCATCGGCAGGCGGACAGGCGAACACCGGGGAGCTGTTTTTT.

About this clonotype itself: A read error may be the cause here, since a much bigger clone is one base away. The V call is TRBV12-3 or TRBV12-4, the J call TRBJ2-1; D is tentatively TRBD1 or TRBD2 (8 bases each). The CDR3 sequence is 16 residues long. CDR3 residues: CASNLAGTGGGNEQFF. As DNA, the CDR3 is TGTGCCAGCAATTTAGCGGGGACAGGAGGTGGGAATGAGCAGTTCTTC.

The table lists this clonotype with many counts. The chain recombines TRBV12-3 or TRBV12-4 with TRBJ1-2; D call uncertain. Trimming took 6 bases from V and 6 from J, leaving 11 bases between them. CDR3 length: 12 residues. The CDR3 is CASSLSGDGYTF. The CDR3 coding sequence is TGTGCCAGCAGCTTATCCGGGGATGGCTACACCTTC.

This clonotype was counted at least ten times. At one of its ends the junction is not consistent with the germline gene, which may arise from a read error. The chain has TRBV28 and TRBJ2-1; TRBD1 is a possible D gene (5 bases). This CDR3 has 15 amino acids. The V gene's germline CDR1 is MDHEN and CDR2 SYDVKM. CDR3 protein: CASSLRGSSYDEQFF. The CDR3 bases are TGTGCCAGCAGTTTAAGGGGAAGCTCCTACGATGAGCAGTTCTTC.

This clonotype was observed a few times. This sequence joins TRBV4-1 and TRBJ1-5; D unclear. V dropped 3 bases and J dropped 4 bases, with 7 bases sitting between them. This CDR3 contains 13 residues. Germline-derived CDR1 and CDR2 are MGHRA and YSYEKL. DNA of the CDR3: TGCGCCAGCAGCCACCAGGAAAATCAGCCCCAGCATTTT. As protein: CASSHQENQPQHF.

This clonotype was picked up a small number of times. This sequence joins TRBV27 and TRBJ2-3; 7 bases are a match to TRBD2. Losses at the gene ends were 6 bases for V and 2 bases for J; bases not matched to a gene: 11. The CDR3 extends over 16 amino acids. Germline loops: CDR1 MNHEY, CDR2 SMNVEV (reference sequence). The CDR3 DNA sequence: TGTGCCAGCAGCATCTATGTGGGGGGGGTCACAGATACGCAGTATTTT. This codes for CASSIYVGGVTDTQYF.

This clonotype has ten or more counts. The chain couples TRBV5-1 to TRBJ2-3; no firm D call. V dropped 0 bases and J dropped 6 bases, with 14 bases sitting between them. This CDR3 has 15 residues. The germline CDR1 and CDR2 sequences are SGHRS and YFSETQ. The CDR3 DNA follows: TGCGCCAGCAGCTTGGCCGGCCCTGGTAGGGATACGCAGTATTTT. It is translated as CASSLAGPGRDTQYF.

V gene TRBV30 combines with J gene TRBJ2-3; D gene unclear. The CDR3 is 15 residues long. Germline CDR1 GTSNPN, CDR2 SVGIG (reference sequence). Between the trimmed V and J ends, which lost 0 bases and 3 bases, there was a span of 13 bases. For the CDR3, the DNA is TGTGCCTGGAGTGTAGGGCACGGGCGGACAGATACGCAGTATTTT. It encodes CAWSVGHGRTDTQYF.

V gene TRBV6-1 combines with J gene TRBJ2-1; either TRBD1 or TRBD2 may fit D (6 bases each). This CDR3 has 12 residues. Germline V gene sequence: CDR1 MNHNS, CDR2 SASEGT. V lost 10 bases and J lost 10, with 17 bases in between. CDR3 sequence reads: CATWVGAGEQFF. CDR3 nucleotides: TGTGCCACCTGGGTGGGGGCGGGAGAGCAGTTCTTC.

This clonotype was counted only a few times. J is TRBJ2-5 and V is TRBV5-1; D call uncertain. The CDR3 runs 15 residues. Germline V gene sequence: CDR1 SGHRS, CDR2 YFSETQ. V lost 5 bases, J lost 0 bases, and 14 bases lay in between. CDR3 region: CASRETVSYQETQYF. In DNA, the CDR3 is TGCGCCAGCAGAGAAACGGTCTCCTACCAAGAGACCCAGTACTTC. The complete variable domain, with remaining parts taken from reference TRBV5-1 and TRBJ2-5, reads KAGVTQTPRYLIKTRGQQVTLSCSPISGHRSVSWYQQTPGQGLQFLFEYFSETQRNKGNFPGRFSGRQFSNSRSEMNVSTLELGDSALYLCASRETVSYQETQYFGPGTRLLVL.

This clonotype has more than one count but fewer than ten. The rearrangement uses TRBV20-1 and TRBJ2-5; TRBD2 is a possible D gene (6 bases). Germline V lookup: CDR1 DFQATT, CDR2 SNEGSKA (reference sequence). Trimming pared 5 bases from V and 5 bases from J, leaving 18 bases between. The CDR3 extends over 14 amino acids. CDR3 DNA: TGCAGTGCTGAACCCTATGGAGGGTCGGAGACCCAGTACTTC. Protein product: CSAEPYGGSETQYF.

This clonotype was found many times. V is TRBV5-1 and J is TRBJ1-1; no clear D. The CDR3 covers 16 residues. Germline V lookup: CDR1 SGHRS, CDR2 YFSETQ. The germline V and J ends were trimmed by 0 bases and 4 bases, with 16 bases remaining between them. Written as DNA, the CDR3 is TGCGCCAGCAGCTTGGCCGAGAGCAGGCCCTTCACTGAAGCTTTCTTT. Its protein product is CASSLAESRPFTEAFF.

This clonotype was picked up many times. The DNA of the CDR3 is TGTGCCAGCAGTTCGGCCCTGGGCTATGGCTACACCTTC. It codes for CASSSALGYGYTF. V usage is TRBV27 and J usage is TRBJ1-2; D call uncertain. V gave up 4 bases and J gave up 4 bases, with 10 bases separating them. CDR3 size: 13 residues. Germline assignment: CDR1 MNHEY and CDR2 SMNVEV (reference sequence).

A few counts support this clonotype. The CDR3, as DNA: TGTGCCACCAGTGATTTTGGACTAGCGGGCAATGAGCAGTTCTTC. Translating it yields CATSDFGLAGNEQFF. This chain joins TRBV24-1 and TRBJ2-1; 11 bases fit TRBD2. CDR1 KGHDR and CDR2 SFDVKD come from the germline V gene. The CDR3 is made up of 15 amino acids. The junction had 1 base not matched to a gene; V was cut back by 1 base and J by 6 bases.

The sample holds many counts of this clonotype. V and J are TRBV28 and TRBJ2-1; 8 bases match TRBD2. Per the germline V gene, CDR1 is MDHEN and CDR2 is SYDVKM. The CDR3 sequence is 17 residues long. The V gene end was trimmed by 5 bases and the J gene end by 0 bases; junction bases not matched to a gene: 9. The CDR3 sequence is CASSNQAGESSYNEQFF. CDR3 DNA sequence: TGTGCCAGCAGTAACCAAGCGGGAGAGAGCTCCTACAATGAGCAGTTCTTC.

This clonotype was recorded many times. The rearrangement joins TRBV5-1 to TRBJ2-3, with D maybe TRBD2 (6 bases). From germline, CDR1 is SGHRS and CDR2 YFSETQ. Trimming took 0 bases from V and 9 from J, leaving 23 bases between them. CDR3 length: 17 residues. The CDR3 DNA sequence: TGCGCCAGCAGCTTGGAACCAGCGGGCCACGCCGCCAAGACGCAGTATTTT. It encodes CASSLEPAGHAAKTQYF.

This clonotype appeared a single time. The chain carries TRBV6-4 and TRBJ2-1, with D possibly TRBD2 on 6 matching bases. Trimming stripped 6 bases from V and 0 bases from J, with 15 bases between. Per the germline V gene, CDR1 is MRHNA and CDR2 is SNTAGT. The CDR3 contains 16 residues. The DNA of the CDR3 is TGTGCCAGCAGCCGAGTTGCGGGGAGCTCCTACAATGAGCAGTTCTTC. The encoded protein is CASSRVAGSSYNEQFF.